One and the same sample provided the 8 T cell receptor beta chains below, sequenced in a study of T cells after posttransplantation cyclophosphamide. TCRdb keeps only in-frame clones here, not all; method: immunoSEQ multiplex PCR. The sample presents 35,000 to 40,000 clones, none singletons. Input material: PBMCs. The receptor source for this set is a man aged 25-45 years in good health and a related stem cell transplant donor.

The table lists this clone with many counts. The rearrangement joins TRBV28 to TRBJ2-7; D gene uncertain. Trimming left V 5 bases short and J 0 bases short, with 11 bases between. From germline, CDR1 is MDHEN and CDR2 SYDVKM. The CDR3 has 14 residues. The CDR3 here is CASSLDAGSYEQYF. The CDR3 DNA reads as TGTGCCAGCAGTCTCGATGCAGGCTCCTACGAGCAGTACTTC.

This clone was seen many times. V usage is TRBV7-2 and J usage is TRBJ1-2, with no clear D. Germline CDR1 reads SGHTA; CDR2 reads FQGNSA. The CDR3 loop spans 14 amino acids. Trimming removed 1 base at V and 4 bases at J, with 10 bases between. CDR3 coding DNA: TGTGCCAGCAGCTTAGGTCCAGATGGCTATGGCTACACCTTC. It translates to CASSLGPDGYGYTF.

This clone was seen at least ten times. The chain joins TRBV25-1 to TRBJ1-1; D uncertain. V lost 6 bases to trimming and J lost 0 bases, with 14 bases between them. Germline values: CDR1 MGHDK, CDR2 SYGVNS. The CDR3 spans 15 residues. The CDR3 DNA is TGTGCCAGCAGCAACAAGGGCAGGTTGAACACTGAAGCTTTCTTT. Protein sequence: CASSNKGRLNTEAFF.

This clone appeared a few times. The V call is TRBV29-1, the J call TRBJ2-5, with a possible D match to TRBD2 (5 bases). The length of the CDR3 is 13 residues. Germline CDR1 SQVTM, CDR2 ANQGSEA. The ends were cut back, 2 bases at V and 4 bases at J, with 11 bases in the middle. CDR3 protein: CSVESGLGETQYF. The CDR3 DNA sequence: TGCAGCGTTGAATCGGGGTTGGGAGAGACCCAGTACTTC.

This clone has only a few counts. This chain links TRBV7-2 with TRBJ2-2, with unresolved D. CDR1 is SGHTA, CDR2 FQGNSA, per germline. This CDR3 spans 14 amino acids. V lost 5 bases and J 0 bases, leaving 7 bases between the germline ends. CDR3 sequence reads: CASSLWPNTGELFF. The DNA for the CDR3 is TGTGCCAGCAGCCTTTGGCCGAACACCGGGGAGCTGTTTTTT. The complete variable domain, with remaining parts taken from reference TRBV7-2 and TRBJ2-2, reads GAGVSQSPSNKVTEKGKDVELRCDPISGHTALYWYRQSLGQGLEFLIYFQGNSAPDKSGLPSDRFSAERTGGSVSTLTIQRTQQEDSAVYLCASSLWPNTGELFFGEGSRLTVL.

This clone was picked up many times. The chain recombines TRBV19 with TRBJ2-3; 7 bases map to TRBD2. CDR3 length equals 14 residues. Germline assignment: CDR1 LNHDA and CDR2 SQIVND (reference sequence). Trimming at V came to 5 bases and at J to 4 bases, leaving 6 bases not matched to a gene. The CDR3 nucleotides read TGTGCCAGTAGTCCAGGACTAGTGGCAGATACGCAGTATTTT. This encodes CASSPGLVADTQYF.

This clone was detected many times. This chain uses TRBV10-1 with TRBJ1-1; TRBD1 agrees at 8 bases. The germline V gene has CDR1 WNHNN and CDR2 SYGVQD (reference sequence). Losses at the gene ends were 5 bases for V and 7 bases for J; bases not matched to a gene: 6. The CDR3 is 13 amino acids. CDR3 bases: TGCGCCAGCAGTTTAGGACAGGGCAGTGAAGCTTTCTTT. Protein: CASSLGQGSEAFF.

This clone was seen many times. The V and J genes are TRBV5-1 and TRBJ1-1; 8 nucleotides agree with TRBD1. Germline V gene sequence: CDR1 SGHRS, CDR2 YFSETQ. The CDR3 has 15 residues. The J segment lost 5 bases and the V segment lost 2 bases, leaving 8 bases of the junction unmatched. The CDR3 DNA reads TGCGCCAGCAGCTTCACCGGGACAGGTGAAACTGAAGCTTTCTTT. This codes for CASSFTGTGETEAFF. Variable domain in full (rest from reference TRBV5-1 and TRBJ1-1): KAGVTQTPRYLIKTRGQQVTLSCSPISGHRSVSWYQQTPGQGLQFLFEYFSETQRNKGNFPGRFSGRQFSNSRSEMNVSTLELGDSALYLCASSFTGTGETEAFFGQGTRLTVV.